The clone carrying this TCR beta chain occurred a few times. Its antigen is not identified. These data originate in a study of blood T cells in healthy people across ages. Study summary: When template switching was applied, about one barcoded beta molecule was captured per two T cells.

A J-beta primer mix and a sample-barcoded 5' primer were used in a second PCR of about 7 to 12 cycles. MiXCR was run by TCRdb on the 5' RACE reads, yielding one entry per CDR3 protein. The sample records around 1,000,000 distinct CDR3 sequences, roughly two fifths being singletons. The V end lost 6 bases, the J end lost 4 bases, and 7 bases lay between the germline ends. The CDR3 consists of 11 residues. Germline V lookup: CDR1 DFQATT, CDR2 SNEGSKA (reference sequence). Study results and limitations: Total diversity from one million sequenced T cells was likely underestimated. The study found TCR beta diversity correlated strongly with naive T cell percentage. Diversity was higher, and naive CD4+ cells more numerous, in long-lived donors than in aged donors.

The sample comprised blood. This receptor was obtained from a man aged 18 to 29 in good health. The rearrangement uses TRBV20-1 and TRBJ1-5, with D hard to call. The DNA of the CDR3 is TGCAGTGCCGGACGAAATCAGCCCCAGCATTTT. Translation gives CSAGRNQPQHF.